The 24 T cell receptor beta chains presented below share a single source sample, sequenced in a study of blood T cell repertoires in COVID-19. Sequenced by immunoSEQ multiplex PCR; TCRdb stores in-frame clones only, minus some. The sample lists just over 50,000 clones, 87% occurring once. Input material: peripheral blood. The origin of the receptors is a human donor with active COVID-19. The donor label of this sample is uncertain.

The chain links TRBV19 to TRBJ1-2; D is unresolved. Germline V gene sequence: CDR1 LNHDA, CDR2 SQIVND (reference sequence). The V end lost 6 bases, the J end lost 2 bases, and 13 bases lay between the germline ends. The CDR3 consists of 14 residues. In DNA form, the CDR3 reads TGTGCCAGTAGCGCAATAAGCGGGAACTATGGCTACACCTTC. Encoded protein: CASSAISGNYGYTF. Full variable domain (missing parts from reference TRBV19 and TRBJ1-2): DGGITQSPKYLFRKEGQNVTLSCEQNLNHDAMYWYRQDPGQGLRLIYYSQIVNDFQKGDIAEGYSVSREKKESFPLTVTSAQKNPTAFYLCASSAISGNYGYTFGSGTRLTVV.

The DNA of the CDR3 is TGTGCCAGCAGTGAAAATCCGACAGGGACTGAAGCTTTCTTT. Its protein is CASSENPTGTEAFF. V is TRBV2 and J is TRBJ1-1; 7 nucleotides agree with TRBD1. The V gene end was trimmed by 2 bases and the J gene end by 5 bases; junction bases not matched to a gene: 5. The length of the CDR3 is 14 residues. The germline CDR1 and CDR2 sequences are SNHLY and FYNNEI.

This clone was seen a single time. The chain has TRBV11-2 and TRBJ2-7, with D uncertain. CDR1 and CDR2 (germline): SGHAT, FQNNGV. The CDR3 sequence is 13 residues long. Trimming cost V 0 bases and J 6 bases, with 9 bases left between them. The CDR3 loop reads CASSLEAPSEQYF. Written as DNA, the CDR3 is TGTGCCAGCAGCTTAGAAGCCCCGTCCGAGCAGTACTTC.

The chain recombines TRBV5-4 with TRBJ2-5; TRBD2 matches at 14 bases. Trimming at V came to 4 bases and at J to 4 bases, leaving 3 bases not matched to a gene. Germline CDR1 reads SGHNT; CDR2 reads YYREEE (reference sequence). This CDR3 is 15 amino acids long. The DNA for the CDR3 is TGTGCCAGCAGCCCTGGGACTAGCGGGGGAGAGACCCAGTACTTC. Translation: CASSPGTSGGETQYF.

V usage is TRBV9 and J usage is TRBJ2-4; weak D call: TRBD2 (7 bases). V was clipped by 5 bases and J by 6 bases, with 12 bases between them. CDR1 is SGDLS, CDR2 YYNGEE, per germline. The CDR3 totals 13 residues. The DNA for the CDR3 is TGTGCCAGCAGTTCGGCGGGGGCAAACATTCAGTACTTC. This sequence encodes CASSSAGANIQYF.

V and J are TRBV7-2 and TRBJ1-3; no reliable D call. The CDR3 is made up of 13 amino acids. Germline V gene lookup returns CDR1 SGHTA and CDR2 FQGNSA. V gave up 4 bases and J gave up 2 bases, with 6 bases separating them. CDR3 nucleotides: TGTGCCAGCAGCTCGCGGACTGGAAACACCATATATTTT. This translates into CASSSRTGNTIYF. The full variable domain, with the rest looked up from reference TRBV7-2 and TRBJ1-3, is GAGVSQSPSNKVTEKGKDVELRCDPISGHTALYWYRQSLGQGLEFLIYFQGNSAPDKSGLPSDRFSAERTGGSVSTLTIQRTQQEDSAVYLCASSSRTGNTIYFGEGSWLTVV.

The V gene is TRBV7-9, the J gene TRBJ1-5, with TRBD1 identical over 8 bases. The V gene's germline CDR1 is SEHNR and CDR2 FQNEAQ (reference sequence). Trimming cost V 2 bases and J 0 bases; bases outside gene matches: 6. The CDR3 runs 17 residues. CDR3 loop: CASSLYGTGHSNQPQHF. CDR3 sequence (DNA): TGTGCCAGCAGCTTATATGGGACAGGACATAGCAATCAGCCCCAGCATTTT. Full variable domain (outside the CDR3, taken from reference TRBV7-9 and TRBJ1-5): DTGVSQNPRHKITKRGQNVTFRCDPISEHNRLYWYRQTLGQGPEFLTYFQNEAQLEKSRLLSDRFSAERPKGSFSTLEIQRTEQGDSAMYLCASSLYGTGHSNQPQHFGDGTRLSIL.

J is TRBJ1-1 and V is TRBV6-2 or TRBV6-3; no clear D gene. Germline assignment: CDR1 MNHEY and CDR2 SVGEGT. Deletions cut 5 bases from V and 1 base from J, with 14 bases between. The CDR3 consists of 15 residues. The CDR3 DNA reads TGTGCCAGCAGTCGATGGGAGGCGAGGAACACTGAAGCTTTCTTT. Amino acid sequence: CASSRWEARNTEAFF.

The CDR3 coding sequence is TGCGCCAGCAGCCAGGCCGGGACATCTTTTGGCTACACCTTC. Amino acids: CASSQAGTSFGYTF. The V call is TRBV4-3, the J call TRBJ1-2; D may be TRBD1 (6 bases). The V gene lost 3 bases and the J gene lost 7 bases, with 15 bases spanning the gap. Germline V gene sequence: CDR1 LGHNA, CDR2 YSLEER. This CDR3 is built from 14 residues.

This chain uses TRBV7-8 with TRBJ2-5; 7 nucleotides agree with TRBD1. Germline V gives CDR1 SGHVS, CDR2 FQNEAQ. With V trimmed by 8 bases and J by 0 bases, 3 bases remained unmatched. CDR3 size: 13 residues. As DNA, the CDR3 is TGTGCCAGCTGGGACAGAAACCAAGAGACCCAGTACTTC. Its translation is CASWDRNQETQYF.

V gene TRBV5-4 combines with J gene TRBJ2-6; D might be TRBD2 (6 bases). This CDR3 is 17 amino acids long. V lost 3 bases and J lost 2, with 15 bases in between. CDR1 is SGHNT and CDR2 is YYREEE in the germline V gene (reference sequence). DNA of the CDR3: TGTGCCAGCAGCTCCGGCGGGGCCCGTCCTGGGGCCAACGTCCTGACTTTC. Translating it yields CASSSGGARPGANVLTF.

This chain links TRBV7-3 with TRBJ2-1; tentatively, D is TRBD2 (6 bases). The germline V gene encodes CDR1 SGHTA and CDR2 FQGTGA. Trimming stripped 2 bases from V and 8 bases from J, with 13 bases between. The CDR3 has 14 amino acids. DNA for the CDR3: TGTGCCAGCAGCTTAGGCGGGCCTAGCGATGAGCAGTTCTTC. This translates into CASSLGGPSDEQFF.

The chain recombines TRBV3-1 (or the pseudogene TRBV3-2) with TRBJ2-3, with D possibly TRBD2 on 6 matching bases. V dropped 4 bases and J dropped 4 bases, with 21 bases sitting between them. Germline loops: CDR1 LGHDT, CDR2 YNNKEL (reference sequence). This CDR3 has 17 residues. The CDR3 is CASSRGTDGTRADTQYF. The CDR3 DNA reads as TGTGCCAGCAGCCGAGGGACTGACGGTACTCGGGCAGATACGCAGTATTTT.

In regard to this clone: Other nucleotide sequences from this sample produce the same CDR3. The V call is TRBV4-2, the J call TRBJ1-2, with 8 bases identical to TRBD1. Germline V gene data show CDR1 as LGHNA and CDR2 as YNFKEQ. This CDR3 is 14 amino acids long. V dropped 2 bases and J dropped 4; count of bases not matched to a gene: 3. Written as DNA, the CDR3 is TGTGCCAGCAGCCAAAATACAGGGGGCTATGGCTACACCTTC. This sequence encodes CASSQNTGGYGYTF.

There are a few counts of this clone. This sequence joins TRBV6-6 and TRBJ2-7, with a possible D match to TRBD2 (6 bases). Trimming shortened V by 6 bases and J by 2 bases, and 11 bases separated the two germline ends. The CDR3 is made up of 13 amino acids. Germline V gives CDR1 MNHNY, CDR2 SVGAGI (reference sequence). The CDR3 loop is CASSLGTAYEQYF. The DNA of the CDR3 is TGTGCCAGCAGCCTCGGGACTGCCTACGAGCAGTACTTC.

This sequence joins TRBV13 and TRBJ2-1; D gene uncertain. With 4 bases removed from V and 9 bases from J, the gap between germline ends came to 13 bases. CDR1 is PRHDT and CDR2 is FYEKMQ in the germline V gene (reference sequence). This CDR3 has 13 residues. The CDR3 DNA reads as TGTGCCAGCAGCTCCGACCCTGAGGTTGAGCAGTTCTTC. Amino acid sequence: CASSSDPEVEQFF.

This clone occurred a few times. The rearrangement links TRBV6-5 to TRBJ2-2, with 8 positions matching TRBD2. Losses at the gene ends were 4 bases for V and 6 bases for J; bases not matched to a gene: 7. Germline assignment: CDR1 MNHEY and CDR2 SVGAGI. The length of the CDR3 is 15 residues. Here the CDR3 reads CASSSDGLAPGELFF. The DNA for the CDR3 is TGTGCCAGCAGTTCCGATGGACTAGCTCCCGGGGAGCTGTTTTTT.

The chain has TRBV7-9 and TRBJ1-1, with D possibly TRBD1 on 6 matching bases. CDR3 length: 14 amino acids. V was clipped by 5 bases and J by 0 bases, with 10 bases between them. Germline V CDR1 and CDR2: SEHNR, FQNEAQ (reference sequence). The CDR3 spells CASSQQGMNTEAFF. CDR3 DNA sequence: TGTGCCAGCAGCCAACAGGGAATGAACACTGAAGCTTTCTTT.

The chain has TRBV5-6 and TRBJ2-2, with 11 bases lining up with TRBD1. The V segment lost 0 bases and the J segment 7 bases; nucleotides outside the gene matches: 5. The CDR3 length is 16 residues. Looked up from germline, CDR1 is SGHDT and CDR2 is YYEEEE. This chain's CDR3 is CASSLVDRGRVGELFF. CDR3 in DNA: TGTGCCAGCAGCTTGGTGGACAGGGGGCGCGTCGGGGAGCTGTTTTTT.

This chain joins TRBV20-1 and TRBJ1-4, with D hard to call. This CDR3 is 13 amino acids long. CDR1 is DFQATT and CDR2 is SNEGSKA in the germline V gene (reference sequence). V shed 3 bases and J shed 8 bases, with 13 bases lying between them. The CDR3: CSASSGLGEKLFF. The CDR3 DNA is TGCAGTGCTAGTTCCGGTCTCGGGGAAAAACTGTTTTTT.

This chain uses TRBV6-6 with TRBJ2-7; 7 nucleotides agree with TRBD1. Germline V lookup: CDR1 MNHNY, CDR2 SVGAGI (reference sequence). Losses at the gene ends were 5 bases for V and 3 bases for J; bases not matched to a gene: 4. This CDR3 spans 13 amino acids. The CDR3 bases are TGTGCCAGCAGTCAGACAGGGATCTACGAGCAGTACTTC. Translating it yields CASSQTGIYEQYF.

V and J are TRBV5-8 and TRBJ1-1; tentative D call: TRBD1 (5 bases). The CDR3 sequence is 14 residues long. From germline, CDR1 is SGHTS and CDR2 YDEGEE. Trimming shortened V by 2 bases and J by 4 bases, and 12 bases separated the two germline ends. CDR3: CASSFGAGSTEAFF. Here the CDR3 DNA reads TGTGCCAGCAGCTTTGGGGCGGGGAGCACTGAAGCTTTCTTT.

In nucleotides, the CDR3 is TGTGCCAGCAGCCAGATAGCCGGGACAGGGACGGGAGGCGGGGAGCTGTTTTTT. Translation: CASSQIAGTGTGGGELFF. This chain links TRBV4-2 with TRBJ2-2; 9 nucleotides line up with TRBD1. V lost 3 bases to trimming and J lost 7 bases; unmatched junction nucleotides: 15. Germline V CDR1 and CDR2: LGHNA, YNFKEQ. The CDR3 sequence is 18 residues long.

The chain recombines TRBV6-5 with TRBJ2-5; D unclear. Germline CDR1 and CDR2: MNHEY and SVGAGI. This CDR3 contains 12 residues. The germline V and J ends were trimmed by 0 bases and 13 bases, with 12 bases remaining between them. The CDR3 spells CASSYSPAALYF. DNA for the CDR3: TGTGCCAGCAGTTACTCCCCCGCGGCCCTGTACTTC.